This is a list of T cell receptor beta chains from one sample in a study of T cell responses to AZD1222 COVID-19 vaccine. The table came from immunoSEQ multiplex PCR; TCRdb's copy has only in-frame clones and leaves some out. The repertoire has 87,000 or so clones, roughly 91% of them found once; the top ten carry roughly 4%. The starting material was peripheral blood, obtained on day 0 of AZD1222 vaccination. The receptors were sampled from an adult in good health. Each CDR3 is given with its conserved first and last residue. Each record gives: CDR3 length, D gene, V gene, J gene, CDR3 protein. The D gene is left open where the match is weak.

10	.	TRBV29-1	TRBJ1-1	CSVVQAEAFF
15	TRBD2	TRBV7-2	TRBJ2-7	CASSSTSGGHHEQYF
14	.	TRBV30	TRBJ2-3	CAWSTGSSTDTQYF
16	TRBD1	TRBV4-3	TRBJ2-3	CASSQDLGTGADTQYF
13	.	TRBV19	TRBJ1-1	CASRQGRSTEAFF
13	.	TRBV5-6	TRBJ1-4	CATQSGTNEKLFF
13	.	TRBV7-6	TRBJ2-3	CASSSPGSDTQYF
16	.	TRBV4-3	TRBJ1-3	CASSQAVGGSGNTIYF
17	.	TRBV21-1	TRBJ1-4	CASSKALRTTTNEKLFF
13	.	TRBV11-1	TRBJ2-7	CASSFVPSYEQYF
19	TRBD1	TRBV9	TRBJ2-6	CASSVGPGQGASGANVLTF
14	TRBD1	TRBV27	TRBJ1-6	CAGLSGTGYSPLHF
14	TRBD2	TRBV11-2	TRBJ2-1	CASSFGLAGNEQFF
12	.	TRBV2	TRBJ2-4	CASSGAKNIQYF
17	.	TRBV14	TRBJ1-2	CASSQEILDSRFYGYTF
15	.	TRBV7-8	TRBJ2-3	CASGGRSGFTDTQYF
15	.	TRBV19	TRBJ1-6	CASNDRTRNNSPLHF
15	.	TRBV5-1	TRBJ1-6	CASSLAASYNSPLHF
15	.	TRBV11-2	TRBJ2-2	CASSGSLRDTGELFF
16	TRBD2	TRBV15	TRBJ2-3	CATSPYAAGDTDTQYF
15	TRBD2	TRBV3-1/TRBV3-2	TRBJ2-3	CASSRREGGTDTQYF
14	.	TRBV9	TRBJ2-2	CASSPLMATGELFF
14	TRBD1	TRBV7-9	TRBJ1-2	CASSLAGQGHGYTF
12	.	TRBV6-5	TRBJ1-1	CASRTPNTEAFF
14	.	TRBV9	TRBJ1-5	CASSVSGGNQPQHF
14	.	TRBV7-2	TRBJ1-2	CASSLVMDTHGYTF
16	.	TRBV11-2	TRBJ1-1	CASSLGRGTIGPEAFF